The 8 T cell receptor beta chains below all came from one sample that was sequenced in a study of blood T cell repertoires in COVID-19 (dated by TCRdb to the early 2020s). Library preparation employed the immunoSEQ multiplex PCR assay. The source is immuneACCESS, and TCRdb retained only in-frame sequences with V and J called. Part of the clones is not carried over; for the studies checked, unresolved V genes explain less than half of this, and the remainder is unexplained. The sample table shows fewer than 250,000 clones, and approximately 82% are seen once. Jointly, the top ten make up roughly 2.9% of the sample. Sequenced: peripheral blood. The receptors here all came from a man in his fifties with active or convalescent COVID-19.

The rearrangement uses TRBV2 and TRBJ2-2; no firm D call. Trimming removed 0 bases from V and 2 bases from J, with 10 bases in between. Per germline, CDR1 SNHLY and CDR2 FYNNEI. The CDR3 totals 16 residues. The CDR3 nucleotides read TGTGCCAGCAGTGAAGCGGGCCCTATTAACACCGGGGAGCTGTTTTTT. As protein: CASSEAGPINTGELFF.

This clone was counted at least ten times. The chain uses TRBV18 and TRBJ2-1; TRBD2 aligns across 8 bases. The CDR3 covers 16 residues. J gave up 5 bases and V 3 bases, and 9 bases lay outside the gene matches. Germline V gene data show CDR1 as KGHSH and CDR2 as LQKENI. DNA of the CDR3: TGTGCCAGCTCACCTCCCTACGGGGGGGCCGACAATGAGCAGTTCTTC. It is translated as CASSPPYGGADNEQFF.

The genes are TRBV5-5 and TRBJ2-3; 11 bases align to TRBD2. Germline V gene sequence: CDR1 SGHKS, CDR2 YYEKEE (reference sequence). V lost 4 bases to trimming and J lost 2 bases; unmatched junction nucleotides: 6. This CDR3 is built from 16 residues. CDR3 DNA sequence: TGTGCCAGCAGCCTGGGACTAGCGGCCGACACAGATACGCAGTATTTT. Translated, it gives CASSLGLAADTDTQYF.

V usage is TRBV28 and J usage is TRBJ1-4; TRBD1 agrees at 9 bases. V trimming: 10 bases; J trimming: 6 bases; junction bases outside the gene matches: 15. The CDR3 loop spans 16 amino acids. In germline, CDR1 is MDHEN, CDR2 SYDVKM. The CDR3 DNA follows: TGTGCCACCTCGACTTTGGGGACAGGGTTGTATGAAAAACTGTTTTTT. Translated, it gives CATSTLGTGLYEKLFF.

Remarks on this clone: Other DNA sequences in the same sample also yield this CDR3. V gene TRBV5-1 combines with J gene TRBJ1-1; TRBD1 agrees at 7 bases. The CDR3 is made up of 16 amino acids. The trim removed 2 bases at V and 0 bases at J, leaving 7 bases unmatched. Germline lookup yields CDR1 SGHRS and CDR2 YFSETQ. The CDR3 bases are TGCGCCAGCAGCTTTTCACCGGGACAGCTGAACACTGAAGCTTTCTTT. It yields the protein CASSFSPGQLNTEAFF. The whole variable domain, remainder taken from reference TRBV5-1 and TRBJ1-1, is KAGVTQTPRYLIKTRGQQVTLSCSPISGHRSVSWYQQTPGQGLQFLFEYFSETQRNKGNFPGRFSGRQFSNSRSEMNVSTLELGDSALYLCASSFSPGQLNTEAFFGQGTRLTVV.

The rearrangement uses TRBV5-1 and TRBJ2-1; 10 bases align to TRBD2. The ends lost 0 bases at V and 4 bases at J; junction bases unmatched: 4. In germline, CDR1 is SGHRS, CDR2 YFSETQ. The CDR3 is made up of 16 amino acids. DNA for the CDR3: TGCGCCAGCAGCTTGGCTAGCGGGAGAATTTACAATGAGCAGTTCTTC. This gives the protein CASSLASGRIYNEQFF.

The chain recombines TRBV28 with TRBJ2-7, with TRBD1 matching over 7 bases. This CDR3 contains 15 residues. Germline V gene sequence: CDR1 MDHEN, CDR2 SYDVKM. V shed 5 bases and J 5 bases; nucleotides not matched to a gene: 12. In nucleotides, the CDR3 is TGTGCCAGCAGTCCCACAGGGGCCCCATGGGACGAGCAGTACTTC. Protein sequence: CASSPTGAPWDEQYF.

The CDR3 DNA is TGCGCCAGCAGCTGGGGTGGGGCCGGCTCTGGAAACACCATATATTTT. Protein: CASSWGGAGSGNTIYF. V gene TRBV5-1 combines with J gene TRBJ1-3; D possibly corresponds to TRBD1 (5 bases). The CDR3 totals 16 residues. Trimming shortened V by 3 bases and J by 0 bases, and 13 bases separated the two germline ends. Germline assignment: CDR1 SGHRS and CDR2 YFSETQ.